This T cell receptor (beta chain) emerged from a study of beta chain features in type 1 diabetes. Study-level findings and limits: Any HLA-type effect on TCRB rearrangement remained unresolved here.

This clone was counted between two and nine times. The antigen remains unidentified. CD45RO/CCR7/CD25/CD127/CD95/CD27 staining was used to isolate CD4+ naive, central memory, regulatory and stem cell-like memory cells by sorting. Every bit of the isolated RNA underwent reverse transcription, so sequencing read expressed TCRB transcripts. TCRdb's copy holds only in-frame clones and misses some; the assay was immunoSEQ multiplex PCR. The sample has some 230,000 clones, 9.6% seen once; the top ten hold about 0.037%. The V end lost 8 bases, the J end lost 7 bases, and 14 bases lay between the germline ends. Germline V gene sequence: CDR1 SNHLY, CDR2 FYNNEI. The CDR3 runs 12 residues.

Material: naive CD4+ T cells from blood. This chain joins TRBV2 and TRBJ1-1, with a weak D call TRBD1 (6 bases). The TCR originated in a woman under 30 in good health. The CDR3 DNA is TGTGCCAGCGGCTGGGGGCAACTTGAAGCTTTCTTT. Protein sequence: CASGWGQLEAFF.